The rows below give T cell receptor beta chains drawn from one sample of a study of blood T cell repertoires in COVID-19. Repertoires were generated with immunoSEQ multiplex PCR, while TCRdb's copy carries only in-frame clones and drops some. The table has some 200,000 clones, about four fifths seen once; the top ten hold approximately 12%. The sample comprised peripheral blood. The origin of the receptors is a woman between 40 and 50 years old with acute or convalescent COVID-19. Each CDR3 is given with its conserved first and last residue. A D gene is named only where the DNA matches it firmly. Some rows have no size entry. The others give once, few or many, or a class for an expanded clone.

j_call | d_call | v_call | clone_size | cdr3_nt | cdr3_aa
TRBJ1-1 | TRBD1 | TRBV9 | . | TGTGCCAGCAGCCCTTGGACAGGGGTAGGGGCTGAAGCTTTCTTT | CASSPWTGVGAEAFF
TRBJ1-2 | TRBD1 | TRBV19 | few | TGTGCCAGTTTACAAACCGGGACAGGGGGTTTGCTCTATGGCTACACCTTC | CASLQTGTGGLLYGYTF
TRBJ1-1 | TRBD1 | TRBV3-1/TRBV3-2 | . | TGTGCCAGCAGCCAAGAGAGGTTTGGGGGACAGGGCCCTTTCTTT | CASSQERFGGQGPFF
TRBJ2-1 | . | TRBV11-2 | . | TGTGCCAGCAGCTGGCGGGGTGTGACAAATGAGCAGTTCTTC | CASSWRGVTNEQFF
TRBJ2-7 | TRBD2 | TRBV10-3 | . | TGTGCCATCAGACCAGTCGGGGGGGCCTACGAGCAGTACTTC | CAIRPVGGAYEQYF
TRBJ1-2 | TRBD1 | TRBV4-1 | . | TGCGCCAGCAGCCTCCGACAGGGTGGCTATGGCTACACCTTC | CASSLRQGGYGYTF
TRBJ2-1 | TRBD2 | TRBV5-6 | once | TGTGCCAGCAGCTTGGGACTAGCGGGGAAATACAATGAGCAGTTCTTC | CASSLGLAGKYNEQFF
TRBJ2-1 | . | TRBV19 | once | TGTGCCAGTAGTATAACGAGCTCCTACAATGAGCAGTTCTTC | CASSITSSYNEQFF
TRBJ2-7 | . | TRBV12-3/TRBV12-4 | . | TGTGCCACTAGCCTAGGGAGTATCTACGAGCAGTACTTC | CATSLGSIYEQYF
TRBJ2-3 | TRBD1 | TRBV24-1 | . | TGTGCCACCAGTCCAAAAGGGACAGTTACAGATACGCAGTATTTT | CATSPKGTVTDTQYF
TRBJ2-3 | . | TRBV5-1 | few | TGCGCCAGCAGGGCCCTCAGGTTAGACATACGCACAGATACGCAGTATTTT | CASRALRLDIRTDTQYF
TRBJ1-1 | TRBD1 | TRBV15 | . | TGTGCCACCAGCAGAGAGCGGACAGGGGCGTGGACTGAAGCTTTCTTT | CATSRERTGAWTEAFF
TRBJ2-1 | . | TRBV5-5 | . | TGTGCCAGCAGCTTGGTACAGCTGAATGAGCAGTTCTTC | CASSLVQLNEQFF
TRBJ2-7 | . | TRBV25-1 | . | TGTGCCAGCATAGTACGGGTTTCACCCTCCTACGAGCAGTACTTC | CASIVRVSPSYEQYF
TRBJ2-5 | . | TRBV30 | . | TGTGCCTGGAGTGTAAACACGCAAGAGACCCAGTACTTC | CAWSVNTQETQYF
TRBJ2-7 | TRBD1 | TRBV19 | . | TGTGCCAGTCCCCTGACAGGGGGAGAGCAGTACTTC | CASPLTGGEQYF
TRBJ1-6 | TRBD1 | TRBV20-1 | . | TGCAGTGCTAGTGGGACAGGGGGTATCTCACCCCTCCACTTT | CSASGTGGISPLHF
TRBJ2-7 | . | TRBV11-2 | . | TGTGCCAGCAGCTTAGACTCCGGCTACGAGCAGTACTTC | CASSLDSGYEQYF
TRBJ1-2 | TRBD1 | TRBV19 | . | TGTGCCAGCCGGGACAGCAGAAACTATGGCTACACCTTC | CASRDSRNYGYTF
TRBJ2-2 | TRBD1 | TRBV5-5 | . | TGTGCCAGCAGCTACCGGACAGGGGAGACCGGGGAGCTGTTTTTT | CASSYRTGETGELFF
TRBJ2-1 | TRBD2 | TRBV30 | . | TGTGCCTGGAGTATAGGGACTAGCGTCACCTACAATGAGCAGTTCTTC | CAWSIGTSVTYNEQFF
TRBJ2-7 | . | TRBV3-1/TRBV3-2 | . | TGTGCCAGCAGCCAAGCCCAACTTGTCCACGAGCAGTACTTC | CASSQAQLVHEQYF
TRBJ1-4 | TRBD1 | TRBV7-6 | once | TGTGCCAGCAGCTTACAAGGGGGCAATGAAAAACTGTTTTTT | CASSLQGGNEKLFF
TRBJ1-5 | . | TRBV6-5 | . | TGTGCCAGCAGTAAACAGGGTGGGGATCAGCCCCAGCATTTT | CASSKQGGDQPQHF
TRBJ1-5 | TRBD1 | TRBV12-5 | . | TGTGCTAGTGGCCAACTTACAGGGGGCAATCAGCCCCAGCATTTT | CASGQLTGGNQPQHF
TRBJ2-1 | TRBD2 | TRBV2 | . | TGTGCCAGCAGCCAAATAGCGGGGTCCTATCCTCTTCCTGAGCAGTTCTTC | CASSQIAGSYPLPEQFF
TRBJ1-1 | TRBD1 | TRBV10-3 | . | TGTGCCCACGGACAGGGAAGGACTGAAGCTTTCTTT | CAHGQGRTEAFF
TRBJ2-7 | TRBD2 | TRBV5-1 | . | TGCGCCAGCAGCTTGGCCCCGGAGGGGACTAACGAGCAGTACTTC | CASSLAPEGTNEQYF
TRBJ1-1 | TRBD1 | TRBV7-9 | . | TGTGCCAGCAGCTTAAACAGGGGCACTGAAGCTTTCTTT | CASSLNRGTEAFF
TRBJ2-7 | TRBD1 | TRBV11-2 | . | TGTGCCAGCAGCCCCCGGGACAGCCTCTACGAGCAGTACTTC | CASSPRDSLYEQYF
TRBJ2-7 | . | TRBV19 | few | TGTGCCAGTAGTACGCGGGGCGAGCAGTACTTC | CASSTRGEQYF
TRBJ1-1 | . | TRBV6-5 | . | TGTGCCAGCAGAGCGCCTCAGACAGGTCCACTGGAAGCTTTCTTT | CASRAPQTGPLEAFF
TRBJ2-5 | . | TRBV5-1 | . | TGCGCCAGCAGCACGGGAGAGACCCAGTACTTC | CASSTGETQYF
TRBJ2-2 | . | TRBV5-1 | . | TGCGCCAGCAGCTTGGGGCTAGAGAACACCGGGGAGCTGTTTTTT | CASSLGLENTGELFF
TRBJ2-1 | TRBD2 | TRBV10-2 | few | TGCGCCAGCACTGGACTAGCGGGACTGAGCTCCTACAATGAGCAGTTCTTC | CASTGLAGLSSYNEQFF
TRBJ1-1 | . | TRBV5-1 | . | TGCGCCAGCGGTCTACTACAGGGTAACACTGAAGCTTTCTTT | CASGLLQGNTEAFF
TRBJ1-4 | . | TRBV12-3/TRBV12-4 | once | TGTGCCGGCGGCTCGGCGACAGGAAAACTGTTTTTT | CAGGSATGKLFF
TRBJ2-2 | TRBD2 | TRBV25-1 | . | TGTGCCAGCAAATCGGAAGGGAGGGTAGAGCTGTTTTTT | CASKSEGRVELFF
TRBJ2-7 | TRBD1 | TRBV9 | . | TGTGCCAGCAGCGCACACAGGGGTTCCTACGAGCAGTACTTC | CASSAHRGSYEQYF
TRBJ2-7 | . | TRBV27 | once | TGTGCCAGCAGTCGTGCTCAAATTGGGATGCAGGGTATTCGGAACGAGCAGTACTTC | CASSRAQIGMQGIRNEQYF
TRBJ2-1 | . | TRBV29-1 | . | TGCAGCGTTTCCCGAGGCTCCTACAATGAGCAGTTCTTC | CSVSRGSYNEQFF
TRBJ1-4 | TRBD1 | TRBV4-3 | . | TGCGCCAGCAGCCAAGATACCGGGACAGGGGTGAGGGAACTGTTTTTT | CASSQDTGTGVRELFF
TRBJ2-7 | . | TRBV5-4 | . | TGTGCCAGCAGTGGGCGGGACCTATTAACCTACGAGCAGTACTTC | CASSGRDLLTYEQYF
TRBJ2-7 | TRBD1 | TRBV19 | . | TGTGCCAGTAGTATCTCCAGGGGGCCCGTCGAGCAGTACTTC | CASSISRGPVEQYF
TRBJ2-3 | . | TRBV6-5 | . | TGTGCCAGCAGCCTTCGGGGGATCACAGATACGCAGTATTTT | CASSLRGITDTQYF
TRBJ2-1 | TRBD2 | TRBV6-4 | few | TGTGCCAGCAGTGTGATGCGGGGGAACAATGAGCAGTTCTTC | CASSVMRGNNEQFF
TRBJ2-1 | TRBD2 | TRBV2 | . | TGTGCCAGCAGCAAAACTAGCGGGAGGTCCTACAATGAGCAGTTCTTC | CASSKTSGRSYNEQFF
TRBJ2-7 | TRBD2 | TRBV30 | . | TGTGCCTGGTCTAACCCGGGACTAGCATTGTACGAGCAGTACTTC | CAWSNPGLALYEQYF
TRBJ1-5 | . | TRBV19 | . | TGTGCCAGTACCCTCACAGCGGAGGGTCAGCCCCAGCATTTT | CASTLTAEGQPQHF
TRBJ1-5 | . | TRBV5-8 | . | TGTGCCAGCAGCTTGGAGGGGATCGATAATCAGCCCCAGCATTTT | CASSLEGIDNQPQHF
TRBJ2-5 | TRBD1 | TRBV30 | . | TGTGCCTGGCGACAGGGTCCAGAGACCCAGTACTTC | CAWRQGPETQYF